This entry describes one T cell receptor beta chain. This record belongs to a study of blood T cell repertoires in COVID-19. CDR1 is SGHTA and CDR2 is FQGNSA in the germline V gene. Trimming removed 6 bases from V and 1 base from J; junction bases left unmatched: 13. The CDR3 has 17 residues. Data came from immunoSEQ multiplex PCR; TCRdb stores just in-frame clones and leaves some out. The sample lists about 440,000 clones, around 88% seen once, with about 12% in the top ten. The clonotype comes from a woman aged 45-59 years with COVID-19, enrolled during active disease. The sequenced sample consisted of peripheral blood. J is TRBJ1-1 and V is TRBV7-2; TRBD1 aligns across 8 bases. CDR3 bases: TGTGCCAGCAGTCCCGCATCTCAGGGGGCAAAGAACACTGAAGCTTTCTTT. It encodes CASSPASQGAKNTEAFF.